This entry describes one T cell receptor beta chain. The antigen is not known. The PCR used 60 Vbeta and 13 Jbeta primers. In the original processing: Later, an analysis found 75 million to 100 million unique TCR beta chains, and about 10 million of these were shared. Measured with immunoSEQ multiplex PCR; TCRdb has only the in-frame clones, and not every one. Clone size and V and J calls were adopted from that table, with D and trimming inferred from the DNA. The repertoire holds 150,000 to 200,000 clones, 60% to 80% seen once, with more than 1.3% in the top ten. This entry is derived from a study of cytomegalovirus exposure and HLA in healthy donors. General study findings and limits: The study designated 150 or so TCR beta chains cytomegalovirus-associated.

The ends lost 0 bases at V and 2 bases at J; junction bases unmatched: 6. Germline loops: CDR1 MNHEY, CDR2 SVGAGI. There are 16 residues in the CDR3. The sequence derives from a male donor in good health and CMV-seronegative. V and J are TRBV6-5 and TRBJ1-2; 7 bases are a match to TRBD1. What was sequenced was PBMCs. CDR3 sequence: CASSYSRTGVNYGYTF. For the CDR3, the DNA is TGTGCCAGCAGTTACTCACGCACAGGGGTCAACTATGGCTACACCTTC.